This T cell receptor (beta chain) was identified in a study of blood T cells in healthy people across ages. For the second PCR, which ran for about 6 to 11 cycles, a sample-barcoded 5' primer and a J-beta primer mix were used. Via MiXCR, TCRdb re-called the 5' RACE reads, giving one row per CDR3 protein. The sample lists over 750,000 distinct CDR3 sequences; roughly 25% were seen once. Germline V gene sequence: CDR1 SEHNR, CDR2 FQNEAQ (reference sequence). V was shortened by 5 bases and J by 0 bases, with 15 bases between the two germline ends. This CDR3 region has 16 residues. These same data were also listed under a study on T cells of mothers and their children. That report notes: Sample barcodes and 2-4 random nucleotides were added by the M1S primer of the second PCR. For each mother, over 8 million TCR beta CDR3 reads were obtained, and for each child, about 3 million.

Sequencing was done on a sample of blood. This receptor was taken from a boy under 18 in good health. The chain joins TRBV7-9 to TRBJ2-3; a weak D match, TRBD2 (5 bases). CDR3 nucleotide sequence: TGTGCCAGCAGCCCCGCGGGCTTCTCTAGCACAGATACGCAGTATTTT. Translation gives CASSPAGFSSTDTQYF.